The 25 T cell receptor beta chains listed next were all sequenced from one sample in a study of blood T cells in healthy people across ages. The use of a sample-barcoded 5' primer and a J-beta primer mix characterized a second PCR of roughly 7 to 12 cycles. TCRdb used MiXCR to reprocess the 5' RACE reads, holding one entry per CDR3 protein. The sample has 750,000 to 850,000 distinct CDR3 sequences, 20% to 25% seen once. The data were also submitted as part of a second study, on T cells of mothers and their children.

Material for sequencing was blood. The receptors shown here come from a boy aged 5-17 years in good health.

This clonotype was observed a handful of times. CDR3 in amino acids: CSARDQTGGNSPLHF. The DNA of the CDR3 is TGCAGTGCTAGAGATCAAACAGGGGGTAATTCACCCCTCCACTTT. V and J are TRBV20-1 and TRBJ1-6; TRBD1 matches 8 bases. J lost 6 bases, V lost 0 bases, and 4 bases had no gene match. CDR1 is DFQATT and CDR2 is SNEGSKA in the germline V gene (reference sequence). This CDR3 is 15 amino acids long.

This clonotype was observed a handful of times. CDR3 nucleotides: TGCGCCAGCAGCCAGGAATACCCCGGGGGAGATGAAAAACTGTTTTTT. Translated: CASSQEYPGGDEKLFF. This rearrangement joins TRBV4-3 to TRBJ1-4, with TRBD1 as a possible D gene (5 bases). The ends were cut back, 3 bases at V and 6 bases at J, with 17 bases in the middle. Germline values: CDR1 LGHNA, CDR2 YSLEER. The CDR3 length is 16 residues.

The chain employs TRBV28 and TRBJ2-7; 11 nucleotides match TRBD2. Per germline, CDR1 MDHEN and CDR2 SYDVKM. V lost 8 bases to trimming and J lost 7 bases; unmatched junction nucleotides: 13. The CDR3 spans 15 residues. CDR3 region: CASSTGLAGGGEQYF. As DNA, the CDR3 is TGTGCCAGCTCCACTGGCCTAGCGGGGGGCGGAGAGCAGTACTTC.

The chain carries TRBV6-5 and TRBJ2-5; D is uncertain. Near its end, the DNA agrees better with TRBJ2-7, so the J call may be wrong. Germline V gene data show CDR1 as MNHEY and CDR2 as SVGAGI. The CDR3 length is 14 residues. The CDR3 sequence: CASSYSVGVYEQYF. For the CDR3, the DNA is TGTGCCAGCAGTTACTCGGTGGGTGTGTACGAGCAGTACTTC.

As concerns this clonotype: Mismatch with germline at one junction end may stem from a read error. This chain links TRBV20-1 with TRBJ2-5, with 12 positions matching TRBD2. The CDR3 is made up of 17 amino acids. The germline gives CDR1 DFQATT, CDR2 SNEGSKA (reference sequence). CDR3 region: CSTSWLAGGPRGETQYF. CDR3 nucleotide sequence: TGCAGTACTAGTTGGCTAGCGGGGGGGCCGAGGGGAGAGACCCAGTACTTC.

This clonotype was detected many times. V is TRBV3-1 and J is TRBJ2-5; the D gene is possibly TRBD2 (6 bases). The CDR3 runs to 14 residues. Trimming cost V 6 bases and J 5 bases, with 16 bases left between them. From germline, CDR1 is LGHDT and CDR2 YNNKEL (reference sequence). Here the CDR3 reads CASRLRDGGETQYF. The CDR3, as DNA: TGTGCCAGCAGGCTCCGGGACGGGGGTGAGACCCAGTACTTC.

The chain has TRBV30 and TRBJ2-3, with 8 bases identical to TRBD1. Germline-derived CDR1 and CDR2 are GTSNPN and SVGIG (reference sequence). The CDR3 is 15 amino acids. After removal of 2 bases from V and 2 bases from J, the junction contained 6 bases not matched to a gene. This CDR3 reads CAWSTGTGVTDTQYF. CDR3 DNA sequence: TGTGCCTGGAGTACCGGGACAGGAGTCACAGATACGCAGTATTTT.

This clonotype was found a few times. The chain recombines TRBV5-6 with TRBJ2-4; weak D call: TRBD2 (7 bases). Looked up from germline, CDR1 is SGHDT and CDR2 is YYEEEE. Trimming left V 2 bases short and J 7 bases short, with 22 bases between. The CDR3 runs 17 residues. The CDR3 DNA is TGTGCCAGCAGCTTCTTATTACGGGGGGCCCTGGGGAACATTCAGTACTTC. Translated: CASSFLLRGALGNIQYF.

The rearrangement joins TRBV4-3 to TRBJ2-1; D not certain. The V end lost 2 bases, the J end lost 0 bases, and 8 bases lay between the germline ends. CDR3 length equals 15 residues. CDR1 and CDR2 from the germline V gene are LGHNA and YSLEER. For the CDR3, the DNA is TGCGCCAGCAGCCAATCTCGAGGCTCCTACAATGAGCAGTTCTTC. It is translated as CASSQSRGSYNEQFF.

Here the CDR3 DNA reads TGCAGCGCTCGGGGGACAGCCGACGACACTGAAGCTTTCTTT. It codes for CSARGTADDTEAFF. The chain couples TRBV29-1 to TRBJ1-1; 7 positions agree with TRBD1. The V gene end was trimmed by 7 bases and the J gene end by 3 bases; junction bases not matched to a gene: 11. CDR1 and CDR2 (germline): SQVTM, ANQGSEA. The CDR3 sequence is 14 residues long.

The table lists this clonotype with a few counts. This chain connects TRBV2 to TRBJ2-6; 7 bases are a match to TRBD2. The CDR3 has 16 residues. Per the germline V gene, CDR1 is SNHLY and CDR2 is FYNNEI. Unmatched junction bases numbered 3, after V lost 2 bases and J lost 2 bases. In DNA form, the CDR3 reads TGTGCCAGCAGTGAACTTCGGGGGGCTGGGGCCAACGTCCTGACTTTC. Its translation is CASSELRGAGANVLTF.

This clonotype was seen a handful of times. The V call is TRBV7-2, the J call TRBJ2-7; D call uncertain. Germline V gene data show CDR1 as SGHTA and CDR2 as FQGNSA. This CDR3 contains 13 residues. The V gene lost 3 bases and the J gene lost 5 bases, with 11 bases spanning the gap. This CDR3 is CASSLMTQNEQYF. CDR3 nucleotides: TGTGCCAGCAGCTTGATGACCCAGAACGAGCAGTACTTC.

This clonotype was seen only once. The chain has TRBV2 and TRBJ2-1; the match to TRBD2 covers 10 bases. The J call is doubtful: the DNA matches TRBJ2-7 better. Germline V lookup: CDR1 SNHLY, CDR2 FYNNEI. CDR3 size: 15 residues. DNA for the CDR3: TGTGCCAGCACCTGGGAAAGCGGGGGGGCCGACGAGCAGTACTTC. It translates to CASTWESGGADEQYF.

The chain links TRBV6-5 to TRBJ2-7, with TRBD1 matching over 7 bases. The CDR3 consists of 16 residues. J lost 1 base, V lost 0 bases, and 6 bases had no gene match. Germline values: CDR1 MNHEY, CDR2 SVGAGI. CDR3 residues: CASSYSTGSQSYEQYF. In nucleotides, the CDR3 is TGTGCCAGCAGTTACTCGACAGGGTCACAATCCTACGAGCAGTACTTC.

This clonotype was found a few times. Here the CDR3 reads CASSLLRDRGRDEQFF. CDR3 in DNA: TGTGCCAGCAGCTTACTCCGGGACAGGGGGCGGGATGAGCAGTTCTTC. The rearrangement uses TRBV7-6 and TRBJ2-5; 12 nucleotides agree with TRBD1. The DNA end lines up better with TRBJ2-1; the J call may be wrong. The germline V gene has CDR1 SGHVS and CDR2 FNYEAQ. The CDR3 is made up of 16 amino acids.

The table lists this clonotype with a few counts. The chain recombines TRBV10-3 with TRBJ2-1; D may be TRBD2 (5 bases). Germline assignment: CDR1 ENHRY and CDR2 SYGVKD. The V end was cut by 10 bases, the J end by 3 bases, with 16 bases between. The CDR3 length is 14 residues. The CDR3 protein is CATWNSANYNEQFF. CDR3 bases: TGTGCCACCTGGAATAGCGCAAACTACAATGAGCAGTTCTTC.

The J gene is TRBJ1-5, the V gene TRBV20-1, with TRBD1 identical over 7 bases. The CDR3 extends over 15 amino acids. V shed 6 bases and J 5 bases; nucleotides not matched to a gene: 13. The germline CDR1 and CDR2 sequences are DFQATT and SNEGSKA (reference sequence). The CDR3 sequence is CSATKPGQRYQPQHF. CDR3 nucleotide sequence: TGCAGTGCCACAAAACCGGGACAGCGTTATCAGCCCCAGCATTTT.

This clonotype has ten or more counts. The chain links TRBV29-1 to TRBJ2-5, with a tentative D call TRBD1 (6 bases). CDR1 is SQVTM, CDR2 ANQGSEA, per germline. The CDR3 contains 13 residues. Trimming took off 7 bases at V and 0 bases at J, with 12 bases between the two ends. The CDR3 coding sequence is TGCAGCGGAGAGGACAGCTACCAAGAGACCCAGTACTTC. Translated: CSGEDSYQETQYF.

This clonotype was seen only a few times. The chain uses TRBV28 and TRBJ1-5; weak D call: TRBD1 (5 bases). V was shortened by 3 bases and J by 7 bases, with 19 bases between the two germline ends. Per the germline V gene, CDR1 is MDHEN and CDR2 is SYDVKM. The CDR3 contains 16 residues. CDR3 sequence (DNA): TGTGCCAGCAGTTTTGCGACGAGTGGGGCCGGGCAGCCCCAGCATTTT. Amino acid sequence: CASSFATSGAGQPQHF.

This clonotype was seen more than once but under ten times. The chain employs TRBV3-1 and TRBJ1-1; no firm D call. This CDR3 comprises 12 residues. The V end lost 3 bases, the J end lost 7 bases, and 9 bases lay between the germline ends. Germline CDR1 and CDR2: LGHDT and YNNKEL (reference sequence). CDR3 bases: TGTGCCAGCAGCCACGTTTCGGGTGAAGCTTTCTTT. Translated, it gives CASSHVSGEAFF.

This clonotype has a handful of counts. The chain couples TRBV24-1 to TRBJ1-1; no clear D. Germline loops: CDR1 KGHDR, CDR2 SFDVKD. V lost 5 bases and J lost 5, with 14 bases in between. The CDR3 contains 14 residues. CDR3 residues: CATSGASVETEAFF. As DNA, the CDR3 is TGTGCCACCAGTGGAGCGTCGGTAGAGACTGAAGCTTTCTTT.

The chain is built from TRBV12-3 or TRBV12-4 and TRBJ2-1; 11 bases match TRBD2. This CDR3 is built from 15 residues. The V and J ends lost 5 bases and 5 bases, in that order; junction bases with no gene match: 5. The CDR3 DNA is TGTGCCAGCAGTCCGGCTAGCGGGAGGAACAATGAGCAGTTCTTC. Its protein product is CASSPASGRNNEQFF.

The rearrangement links TRBV5-6 to TRBJ1-2, with D perhaps TRBD1 (6 bases). This CDR3 has 15 residues. Germline assignment: CDR1 SGHDT and CDR2 YYEEEE. Trimming shortened V by 4 bases and J by 7 bases, and 20 bases separated the two germline ends. CDR3 in DNA: TGTGCCAGCAGCGCTCCCTTGGAACAGGGCCGTGGCTACACCTTC. This sequence encodes CASSAPLEQGRGYTF.

This clonotype appeared a single time. This sequence joins TRBV11-2 and TRBJ2-4; TRBD1 or TRBD2 may be the D gene (5 bases each). This CDR3 has 15 amino acids. Germline CDR1 is SGHAT and CDR2 is FQNNGV. Trimming cost V 3 bases and J 5 bases, with 14 bases left between them. The CDR3, as DNA: TGTGCCAGCAGCTTCTATCGGGACGCGGAAAACATTCAGTACTTC. It translates to CASSFYRDAENIQYF.

V is TRBV7-2 and J is TRBJ1-5, with D possibly matching TRBD1 (6 bases). V lost 4 bases and J 6 bases, leaving 16 bases between the germline ends. Germline CDR1 SGHTA, CDR2 FQGNSA. This CDR3 spans 15 amino acids. The CDR3 reads CASSSHGGGGQPQHF. The CDR3, as DNA: TGTGCCAGCAGCTCCCACGGAGGGGGGGGTCAGCCCCAGCATTTT.